These 18 T cell receptor beta chains came from one sample sequenced in a study of T cell repertoires in cytomegalovirus infection. TCRdb re-called the reads with MiXCR, one entry per CDR3 protein. This table has 400,000 or so distinct CDR3 sequences, about a sixth appearing once. The sequencing sample was made of PBMCs. All receptors come from a human donor in good health (CMV status not recorded). Some clones in this sample may be carry-over from other donors' samples.

The CDR3 sequence: CATSRAAQGRILNYGYTF. The DNA of the CDR3 is TGTGCCACCAGCAGAGCCGCCCAAGGACGGATCCTCAACTATGGCTACACCTTC. The chain carries TRBV15 and TRBJ1-2; D is unclear. The CDR3 consists of 18 residues. Germline CDR1 reads LNHNV; CDR2 reads YYDKDF (reference sequence). V lost 1 base, J lost 2 bases, and 20 bases lay in between.

This clonotype was seen at least ten times. The V and J genes are TRBV7-2 and TRBJ1-5; maybe TRBD1 (6 bases). CDR1 SGHTA and CDR2 FQGNSA come from the germline V gene. V gave up 5 bases and J gave up 0 bases, with 14 bases separating them. This CDR3 is built from 16 residues. CDR3 amino acids: CASSAQGTYSNQPQHF. CDR3 bases: TGTGCCAGCAGCGCACAGGGTACGTATAGCAATCAGCCCCAGCATTTT.

The chain has TRBV5-1 and TRBJ2-5, with D uncertain. This CDR3 region has 14 residues. The germline V and J ends were trimmed by 2 bases and 7 bases, with 15 bases remaining between them. Germline assignment: CDR1 SGHRS and CDR2 YFSETQ. The CDR3 DNA sequence: TGCGCCAGCAGCTTTAACTGGATCACCCCGACCCAGTACTTC. The encoded protein is CASSFNWITPTQYF.

This clonotype appeared a few times. V is TRBV6-1 and J is TRBJ1-2, with D uncertain. CDR3 length equals 13 residues. Trimming cost V 2 bases and J 4 bases, with 8 bases left between them. The germline V gene encodes CDR1 MNHNS and CDR2 SASEGT. DNA for the CDR3: TGTGCCAGCAGTGAATTGTCCTCCTATGGCTACACCTTC. It codes for CASSELSSYGYTF.

This clonotype has a count of ten or more. The chain carries TRBV4-3 and TRBJ2-3; 9 positions agree with TRBD1. Unmatched junction bases numbered 8, after V lost 4 bases and J lost 6 bases. Germline V lookup: CDR1 LGHNA, CDR2 YSLEER. The CDR3 has 15 residues. As DNA, the CDR3 is TGCGCCAGCAGCCTAGGTGGACAGGGGTGGGATACGCAGTATTTT. Its translation: CASSLGGQGWDTQYF.

Regarding this clonotype: Given a much more abundant clone one base away, this may be a read error. The rearrangement links TRBV7-8 to TRBJ2-1, with D perhaps TRBD2 (5 bases). Germline loops: CDR1 SGHVS, CDR2 FQNEAQ. The CDR3 covers 15 residues. CDR3 nucleotide sequence: TGTGCCCGCAGCAGGAGGCGAGCTTGGTGGAATGAGCAGTTCTTC. It specifies CARSRRRAWWNEQFF.

This clonotype occurred many times. In nucleotides, the CDR3 is TGTGCCAGCAGCCAAGCAGGCAATCAGCCCCAGCATTTT. Its translation: CASSQAGNQPQHF. This chain connects TRBV12-3 or TRBV12-4 to TRBJ1-5, with D unresolved. CDR3 size: 13 residues. The V end lost 6 bases, the J end lost 2 bases, and 8 bases lay between the germline ends.

This clonotype is a singleton in its sample. Just one base apart from a much larger clone, this may be a read error. This sequence joins TRBV11-2 and TRBJ2-5; D is unclear. Looked up from germline, CDR1 is SGHAT and CDR2 is FQNNGV. The CDR3 runs 15 residues. In DNA form, the CDR3 reads TGTGCCAGCAGCCCGCAGTGGCGGACCCAAAAGACCCAGTACTTC. Protein sequence: CASSPQWRTQKTQYF.

The chain carries TRBV4-2 and TRBJ2-5; 10 bases fit TRBD2. CDR3 length: 16 amino acids. V lost 4 bases, J lost 5 bases, and 10 bases stayed unmatched. Germline V gene lookup returns CDR1 LGHNA and CDR2 YNFKEQ. Here the CDR3 reads CASSPMKRGGGETQYF. In DNA, the CDR3 is TGTGCCAGCAGCCCTATGAAGCGGGGGGGTGGGGAGACCCAGTACTTC.

The V gene is TRBV20-1, the J gene TRBJ1-6; 10 bases fit TRBD1. Germline lookup yields CDR1 DFQATT and CDR2 SNEGSKA (reference sequence). V was pared by 3 bases and J by 8 bases, with 1 base of the junction left unmatched. The CDR3 contains 13 residues. The CDR3 sequence: CSARTGGDSPLHF. The CDR3 nucleotides read TGCAGTGCTAGGACAGGGGGCGATTCACCCCTCCACTTT.

The sample holds many counts of this clonotype. The rearrangement uses TRBV10-3 and TRBJ1-6, with a possible D match to TRBD1 (6 bases). The ends were cut back, 2 bases at V and 4 bases at J, with 12 bases in the middle. Germline CDR1 ENHRY, CDR2 SYGVKD. The CDR3 runs 16 residues. The CDR3 nucleotides are TGTGCCATCAGTGAGCCCACAGGGAGTTATAATTCACCCCTCCACTTT. The encoded protein is CAISEPTGSYNSPLHF.

This clonotype was detected many times. This chain links TRBV7-9 with TRBJ2-7; D tentatively fits TRBD1 or TRBD2 (6 bases each). The CDR3 is 15 residues long. V lost 4 bases to trimming and J lost 1 base, with 14 bases between them. CDR1 is SEHNR and CDR2 is FQNEAQ in the germline V gene (reference sequence). The CDR3 protein is CASSSKGGVSYEQYF. DNA for the CDR3: TGTGCCAGCAGCTCAAAGGGGGGAGTGTCCTACGAGCAGTACTTC.

V and J are TRBV29-1 and TRBJ2-3, with 9 bases matching TRBD2. CDR1 and CDR2 (germline): SQVTM, ANQGSEA. The CDR3 has 15 amino acids. V was clipped by 1 base and J by 6 bases; unmatched bases: 8. The CDR3: CSVEGGREGRDTQYF. CDR3 in DNA: TGCAGCGTTGAAGGTGGGCGGGAGGGCCGTGATACGCAGTATTTT.

This chain joins TRBV25-1 and TRBJ1-1; D is uncertain. Germline CDR1 is MGHDK and CDR2 is SYGVNS. CDR3 length: 13 amino acids. V gave up 5 bases and J gave up 5 bases, with 12 bases separating them. CDR3 in DNA: TGTGCCAGCAGTTCTGGGCTAGGTACTGAAGCTTTCTTT. Amino acids: CASSSGLGTEAFF.

The table lists this clonotype with a few counts. The chain employs TRBV7-9 and TRBJ2-1; D is possibly TRBD2 (6 bases). Germline V CDR1 and CDR2: SEHNR, FQNEAQ (reference sequence). The ends were cut back, 4 bases at V and 6 bases at J, with 13 bases in the middle. This CDR3 spans 14 amino acids. CDR3 sequence: CASSSDRDSNEQFF. The CDR3 bases are TGTGCCAGCAGCTCAGACCGGGACTCCAATGAGCAGTTCTTC. The complete variable domain, with remaining parts taken from reference TRBV7-9 and TRBJ2-1, reads DTGVSQNPRHKITKRGQNVTFRCDPISEHNRLYWYRQTLGQGPEFLTYFQNEAQLEKSRLLSDRFSAERPKGSFSTLEIQRTEQGDSAMYLCASSSDRDSNEQFFGPGTRLTVL.

The chain employs TRBV29-1 and TRBJ2-1; a weak D match, TRBD1 (5 bases). CDR1 is SQVTM, CDR2 ANQGSEA, per germline. Trimming left V 6 bases short and J 7 bases short, with 13 bases between. The CDR3 spans 12 residues. CDR3 bases: TGCAGCGTCCAAGGGAAGGGGAATGAGCAGTTCTTC. Translation gives CSVQGKGNEQFF.

This clonotype came up a few times. The chain links TRBV6-1 to TRBJ1-6; no clear D gene. Trimming took off 6 bases at V and 3 bases at J, with 15 bases between the two ends. CDR3 size: 16 residues. Germline V CDR1 and CDR2: MNHNS, SASEGT. CDR3: CASRKSRTHYNSPLHF. CDR3 in DNA: TGTGCCAGCAGAAAGAGTAGGACTCACTATAATTCACCCCTCCACTTT.

This clonotype was seen a few times. CDR3 sequence reads: CATSSSGRETDTQYF. CDR3 nucleotides: TGTGCCACCAGCTCGAGCGGGAGGGAGACAGATACGCAGTATTTT. The chain carries TRBV15 and TRBJ2-3; TRBD2 agrees at 10 bases. V was clipped by 5 bases and J by 3 bases; unmatched bases: 5. This CDR3 is 15 amino acids long. CDR1 is LNHNV and CDR2 is YYDKDF in the germline V gene (reference sequence).